The TCR beta chain described here comes from a study of cytomegalovirus exposure and HLA in healthy donors. Whole-study findings and limits: Common viral pathogens seemed to be connected with several of the most significant clusters, according to a later analysis. Exclusion as indistinguishable affected some V segments, including TRBV6-2 and TRBV6-3. The authors later found TCR association rates varying by HLA locus, with DRB1 most and HLA-C fewest. As a later analysis showed, a missense DCLRE1C variant was linked to trimming of TCR beta V- and J-genes.

Remarks on this clone: Antigen specificity is unknown.

The PCR was carried out with 60 Vbeta primers and 13 Jbeta primers. Using immunoSEQ multiplex PCR, the repertoire was profiled, and TCRdb retains in-frame clones only, with some absent. This listing includes about 160,000 clones. V lost 6 bases and J 6 bases, leaving 12 bases between the germline ends. Per germline, CDR1 LNHDA and CDR2 SQIVND (reference sequence). The CDR3 spans 14 residues. V gene TRBV19 combines with J gene TRBJ1-6; a possible D gene is TRBD1 (6 bases). The sequencing input was PBMCs. This TCR was recovered from an older woman in good health and CMV-seronegative. CDR3: CASSPQGINSPLHF. The CDR3 DNA reads TGTGCCAGTAGCCCACAGGGAATTAATTCACCCCTCCACTTT. Variable domain in full (rest from reference TRBV19 and TRBJ1-6): DGGITQSPKYLFRKEGQNVTLSCEQNLNHDAMYWYRQDPGQGLRLIYYSQIVNDFQKGDIAEGYSVSREKKESFPLTVTSAQKNPTAFYLCASSPQGINSPLHFGNGTRLTVT.